This T cell receptor beta chain is drawn from a study of shared clonotypes between healthy human individuals. Profiled with immunoSEQ multiplex PCR; TCRdb holds only in-frame clones, not every one. Of roughly 1 million clones in the sample, more than 60% were seen once. Germline CDR1 is SNHLY and CDR2 is FYNNEI. J was trimmed by 3 bases and V by 7 bases; bases with no gene match: 9. The CDR3 extends over 14 amino acids. The clonotype was recovered from a man aged 18 to 35 in good health. V is TRBV2 and J is TRBJ2-7, with 7 bases matching TRBD1. Source material: memory CD4+ T cells sorted from blood. Subset indicated: CD45RA-negative fraction. This chain's CDR3 is CASTPSGQYYEQYF. Here the CDR3 DNA reads TGTGCCAGCACCCCCTCGGGACAGTACTACGAGCAGTACTTC.